The 10 T cell receptor beta chains below were found in one sample sequenced in a study of blood T cell repertoires in COVID-19. Sequencing was performed with immunoSEQ multiplex PCR; in TCRdb, only in-frame clones are kept and a portion is missing. The sample lists around 76,000 clones, more than 75% seen once, with under 6.5% in the top ten. The sample comprised peripheral blood. All receptors come from a human donor in a cohort sampled during active COVID-19.

This chain connects TRBV5-6 to TRBJ2-7; TRBD1 matches at 8 bases. CDR3 length: 16 residues. The germline CDR1 and CDR2 sequences are SGHDT and YYEEEE. The V gene end was trimmed by 4 bases and the J gene end by 3 bases; junction bases not matched to a gene: 12. DNA of the CDR3: TGTGCCAGCAGCCTCCGGACAGGGACGCTCCGCTACGAGCAGTACTTC. It specifies CASSLRTGTLRYEQYF.

This CDR3 is CASSRTGGPYEQYF. In nucleotides, the CDR3 is TGTGCCAGCAGTCGGACAGGGGGACCCTACGAGCAGTACTTC. The chain has TRBV6-5 and TRBJ2-7; 10 positions agree with TRBD1. Germline lookup yields CDR1 MNHEY and CDR2 SVGAGI. V was pared by 5 bases and J by 2 bases, with 3 bases of the junction left unmatched. The CDR3 length is 14 residues.

The rearrangement joins TRBV10-3 to TRBJ2-7; D is perhaps TRBD2 (6 bases). The CDR3 runs to 14 residues. Germline CDR1 ENHRY, CDR2 SYGVKD. Trimming stripped 4 bases from V and 1 base from J, with 11 bases between. CDR3 nucleotide sequence: TGTGCCATCAGTGCGCCCGGGGGTTCCTACGAGCAGTACTTC. It specifies CAISAPGGSYEQYF.

The chain is built from TRBV10-3 and TRBJ2-7; D perhaps matches TRBD2 (6 bases). The CDR3 is made up of 13 amino acids. V lost 6 bases and J lost 0, with 9 bases in between. The germline V gene has CDR1 ENHRY and CDR2 SYGVKD. CDR3: CAISGGDSYEQYF. The CDR3 bases are TGTGCCATCAGCGGGGGAGACTCCTACGAGCAGTACTTC.

The rearrangement joins TRBV29-1 to TRBJ2-7; tentative D call: TRBD2 (6 bases). Per the germline V gene, CDR1 is SQVTM and CDR2 is ANQGSEA. The CDR3 is 14 amino acids. Trimming left V 0 bases short and J 6 bases short, with 15 bases between. The CDR3 loop reads CSVEDRAGGFEQYF. In DNA, the CDR3 is TGCAGCGTTGAAGATAGGGCCGGGGGATTCGAGCAGTACTTC.

This clone was seen just once. The rearrangement joins TRBV6-1 to TRBJ1-5; weak D call: TRBD1 (5 bases). The CDR3 contains 15 residues. Germline CDR1 is MNHNS and CDR2 is SASEGT. Trimming left V 3 bases short and J 7 bases short, with 16 bases between. CDR3 DNA sequence: TGTGCCAGCAGTGAGTCAGGGCCAGCATGGCAGCCCCAGCATTTT. Amino acid sequence: CASSESGPAWQPQHF.

The gene calls are TRBV7-2 and TRBJ2-1; 8 bases align to TRBD2. This CDR3 has 12 residues. The germline V gene encodes CDR1 SGHTA and CDR2 FQGNSA. The V gene end was trimmed by 3 bases and the J gene end by 9 bases; junction bases not matched to a gene: 1. This CDR3 reads CASSFGGAEQFF. The DNA for the CDR3 is TGTGCCAGCAGCTTCGGGGGGGCTGAGCAGTTCTTC.

This chain connects TRBV9 to TRBJ2-5; 7 nucleotides align to TRBD2. Germline V gives CDR1 SGDLS, CDR2 YYNGEE. The CDR3 has 14 amino acids. V was clipped by 2 bases and J by 2 bases; unmatched bases: 3. CDR3 amino acids: CASSVGGVQETQYF. The CDR3 DNA follows: TGTGCCAGCAGCGTTGGGGGGGTTCAAGAGACCCAGTACTTC.

CDR3 protein: CASSLVPGSNYGYTF. The CDR3 DNA reads as TGTGCCAGCAGCTTAGTGCCAGGGTCTAACTATGGCTACACCTTC. This chain joins TRBV7-8 and TRBJ1-2; D might be TRBD1 (5 bases). The CDR3 consists of 15 residues. The V end was cut by 1 base, the J end by 0 bases, with 9 bases between. Germline V lookup: CDR1 SGHVS, CDR2 FQNEAQ.

The rearrangement uses TRBV30 and TRBJ1-6, with 11 bases identical to TRBD1. The CDR3 has 14 amino acids. V trimming: 2 bases; J trimming: 10 bases; junction bases outside the gene matches: 4. Per germline, CDR1 GTSNPN and CDR2 SVGIG (reference sequence). The chain's CDR3 is CAWSPGQGASPLHF. CDR3 nucleotide sequence: TGTGCCTGGAGTCCCGGACAGGGGGCATCACCCCTCCACTTT.